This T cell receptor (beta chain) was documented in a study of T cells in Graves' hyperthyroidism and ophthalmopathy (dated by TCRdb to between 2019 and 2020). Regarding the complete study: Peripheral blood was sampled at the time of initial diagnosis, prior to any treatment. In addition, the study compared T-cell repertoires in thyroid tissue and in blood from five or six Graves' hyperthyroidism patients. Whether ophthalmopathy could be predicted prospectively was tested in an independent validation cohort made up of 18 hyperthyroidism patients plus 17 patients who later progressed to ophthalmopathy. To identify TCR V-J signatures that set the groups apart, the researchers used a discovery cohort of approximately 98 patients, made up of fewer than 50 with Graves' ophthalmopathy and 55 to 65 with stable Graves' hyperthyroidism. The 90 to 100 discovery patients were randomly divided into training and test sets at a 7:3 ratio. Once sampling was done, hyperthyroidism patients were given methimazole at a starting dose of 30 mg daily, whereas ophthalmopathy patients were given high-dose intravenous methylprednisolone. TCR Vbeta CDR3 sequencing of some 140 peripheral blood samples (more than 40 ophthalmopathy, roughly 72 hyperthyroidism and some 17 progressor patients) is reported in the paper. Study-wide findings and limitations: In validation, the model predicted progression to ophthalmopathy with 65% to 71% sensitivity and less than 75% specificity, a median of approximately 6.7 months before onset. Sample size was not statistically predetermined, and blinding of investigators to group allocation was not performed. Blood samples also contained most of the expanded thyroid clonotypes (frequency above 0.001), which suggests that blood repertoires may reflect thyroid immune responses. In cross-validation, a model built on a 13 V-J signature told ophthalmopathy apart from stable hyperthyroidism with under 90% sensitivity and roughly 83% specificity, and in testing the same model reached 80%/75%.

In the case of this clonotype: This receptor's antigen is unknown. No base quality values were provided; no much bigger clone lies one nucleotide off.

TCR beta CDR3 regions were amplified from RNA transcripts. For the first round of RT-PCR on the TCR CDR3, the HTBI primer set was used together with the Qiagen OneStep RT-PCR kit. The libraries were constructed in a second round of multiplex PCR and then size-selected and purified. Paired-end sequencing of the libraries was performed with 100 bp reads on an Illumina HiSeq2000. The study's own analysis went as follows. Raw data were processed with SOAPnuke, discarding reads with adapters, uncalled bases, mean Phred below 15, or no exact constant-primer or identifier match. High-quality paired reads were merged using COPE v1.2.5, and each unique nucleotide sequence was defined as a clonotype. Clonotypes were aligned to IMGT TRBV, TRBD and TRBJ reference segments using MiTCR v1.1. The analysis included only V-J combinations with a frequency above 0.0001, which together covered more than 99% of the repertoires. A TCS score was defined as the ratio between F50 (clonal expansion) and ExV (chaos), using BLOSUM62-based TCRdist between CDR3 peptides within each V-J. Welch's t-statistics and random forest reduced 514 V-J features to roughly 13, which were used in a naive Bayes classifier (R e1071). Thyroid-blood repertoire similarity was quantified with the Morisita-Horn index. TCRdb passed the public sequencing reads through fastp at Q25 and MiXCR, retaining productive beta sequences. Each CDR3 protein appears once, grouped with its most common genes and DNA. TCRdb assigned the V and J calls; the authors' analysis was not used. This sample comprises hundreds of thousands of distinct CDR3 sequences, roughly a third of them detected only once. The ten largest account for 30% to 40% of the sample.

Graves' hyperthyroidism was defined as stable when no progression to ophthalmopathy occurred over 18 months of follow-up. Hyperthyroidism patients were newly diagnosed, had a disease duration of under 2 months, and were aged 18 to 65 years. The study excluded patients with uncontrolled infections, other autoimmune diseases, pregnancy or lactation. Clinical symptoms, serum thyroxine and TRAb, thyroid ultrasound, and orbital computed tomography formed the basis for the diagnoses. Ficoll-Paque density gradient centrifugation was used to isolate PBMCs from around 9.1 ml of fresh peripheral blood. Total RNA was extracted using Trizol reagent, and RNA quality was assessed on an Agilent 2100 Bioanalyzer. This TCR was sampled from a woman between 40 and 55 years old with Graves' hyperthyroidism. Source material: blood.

The CDR3 corresponds to CAISGQGSDTQYF. The base sequence is TGTGCCATCAGTGGACAGGGGAGTGATACGCAGTATTTT. The sequence is built from TRBV10-3 and TRBJ1-5; TRBD1 agrees with 8 junctional bases. The DNA end lines up better with TRBJ2-3; the J call may be wrong. CDR1 ENHRY and CDR2 SYGVKD were looked up in the germline V gene. Taken from cysteine to phenylalanine, the CDR3 has 13 residues. Just the 39-base CDR3 DNA is kept, in frame starting at base 1.